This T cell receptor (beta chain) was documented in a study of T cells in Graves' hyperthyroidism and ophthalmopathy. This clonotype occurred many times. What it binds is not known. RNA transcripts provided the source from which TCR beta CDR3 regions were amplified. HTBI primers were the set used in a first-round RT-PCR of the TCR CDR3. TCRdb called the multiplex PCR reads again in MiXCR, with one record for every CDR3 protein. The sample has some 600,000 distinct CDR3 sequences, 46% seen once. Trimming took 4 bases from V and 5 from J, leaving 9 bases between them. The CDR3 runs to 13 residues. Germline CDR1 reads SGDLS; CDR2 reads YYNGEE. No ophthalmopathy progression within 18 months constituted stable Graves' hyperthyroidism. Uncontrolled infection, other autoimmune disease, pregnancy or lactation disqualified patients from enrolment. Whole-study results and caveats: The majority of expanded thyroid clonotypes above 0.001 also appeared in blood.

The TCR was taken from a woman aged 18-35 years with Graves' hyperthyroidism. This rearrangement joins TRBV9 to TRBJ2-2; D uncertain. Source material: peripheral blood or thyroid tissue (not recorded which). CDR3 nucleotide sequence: TGTGCCAGCAGCACTGACTTAACCGGGGAGCTGTTTTTT. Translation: CASSTDLTGELFF.